This TCR beta chain was documented in a study of blood T cell repertoires in COVID-19. Generated by immunoSEQ multiplex PCR, the TCRdb table keeps only in-frame clones and is missing some. The sample shows just over 300,000 clones, 85% to 90% of them seen only once. Germline V gene sequence: CDR1 SGHDT, CDR2 YYEEEE. Trimming cost V 1 base and J 2 bases, with 13 bases left between them. This CDR3 contains 16 residues. Cohort 3 donors counted as recovered after two negative PCRs, clearance, or resolved symptoms. The TCR comes from a man aged 25 to 40 who had recovered from COVID-19. Specimen: PBMCs or T cells enriched from blood (not recorded which). The rearrangement joins TRBV5-6 to TRBJ1-5, with D possibly being TRBD1 (6 bases). CDR3 amino acids: CASSLRATGRNQPQHF. The CDR3 DNA reads TGTGCCAGCAGCTTGAGGGCGACAGGCCGCAATCAGCCCCAGCATTTT.